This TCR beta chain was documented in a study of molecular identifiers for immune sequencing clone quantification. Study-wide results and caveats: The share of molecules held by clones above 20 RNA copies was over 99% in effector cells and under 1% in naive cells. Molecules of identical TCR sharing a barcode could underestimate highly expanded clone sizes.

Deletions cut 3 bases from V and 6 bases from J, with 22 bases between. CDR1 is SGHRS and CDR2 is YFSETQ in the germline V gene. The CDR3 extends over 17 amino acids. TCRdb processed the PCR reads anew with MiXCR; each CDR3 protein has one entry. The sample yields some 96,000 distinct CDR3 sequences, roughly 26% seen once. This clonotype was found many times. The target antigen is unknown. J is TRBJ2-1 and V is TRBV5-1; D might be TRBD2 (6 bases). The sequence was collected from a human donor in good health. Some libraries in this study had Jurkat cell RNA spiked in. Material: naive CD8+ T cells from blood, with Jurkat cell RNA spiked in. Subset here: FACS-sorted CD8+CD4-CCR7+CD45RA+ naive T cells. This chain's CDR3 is CASSSRGAGTSPNEQFF. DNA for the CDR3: TGCGCCAGCAGCTCCCGGGGAGCGGGCACCTCACCCAATGAGCAGTTCTTC.